This T cell receptor beta chain was sequenced for a study of CD8 T cells in ankylosing spondylitis. Study-wide findings and caveats: What appeared characteristic of ankylosing spondylitis blood was a TCR beta motif of eight highly homologous variants. Before this, some motif variants had been reported in reactive arthritis synovial fluid and blood. Reports say disease-linked clones showed up significantly more in matched ankylosing spondylitis synovial fluid.

The CDR3 sequence is 14 residues long. Germline V lookup: CDR1 DFQATT, CDR2 SNEGSKA (reference sequence). The V gene end was trimmed by 5 bases and the J gene end by 2 bases; junction bases not matched to a gene: 6. Construction of TCR beta libraries was performed using quantitative 5'-RACE with molecular barcodes. TCRdb re-called the 5' RACE reads with MiXCR, one entry per CDR3 protein. The top ten clones hold roughly 0.51% of a sample with some 800,000 distinct CDR3 sequences, roughly 12% of them seen once. Concerning this clonotype: What it binds is not known.

This chain links TRBV20-1 with TRBJ2-5, with TRBD2 matching 9 bases. The sample was blood, either unsorted or a sorted T cell fraction (not recorded which). This TCR derives from a male donor with ankylosing spondylitis. CDR3 sequence reads: CSAEYSGGQETQYF. The CDR3 nucleotides read TGCAGTGCTGAATATAGCGGGGGTCAAGAGACCCAGTACTTC.